This T cell receptor beta chain was identified in a study of Ad26.COV2.S vaccination and SARS-CoV-2 variants (dated by TCRdb to the early 2020s). In terms of the full investigation: Vaccine-arm donors came from COV1001, a multicentre, randomized, double-blind, placebo-controlled phase I-IIa trial of Ad26.COV2.S in healthy adults. Ad26.COV2.S was administered intramuscularly at a dose of 5x10^10 or 1x10^11 viral particles, either as one shot or as two shots given 56 days apart. TCRbeta repertoire sequencing was used to assess the specificity and breadth of SARS-CoV-2-reactive T cell receptors after Ad26.COV2.S vaccination. The TCR-sequenced set comprised around 30 samples: some 20 Ad26.COV2.S vaccine recipients, 5 placebo recipients and 8 SARS-CoV-2 convalescent individuals. Trial participants were randomized into five groups of five, in which low-dose or high-dose Ad26.COV2.S was given once or twice, or placebo was given on both occasions. Throughout the experiments and outcome assessment, investigators stayed blinded to trial group allocation.

This sample's treatment or condition label indicates: 15 to 20 received Ad26.COV2.S at low or high dose, single or two shots; about 5 received placebo; per-sample allocation not given. For vaccine and placebo recipients, the sequenced repertoires came from samples collected on day 63 after the first injection. Cohort 1b enrolled 25 to 30 adults aged 18-55 years at a single site in Boston, USA, between 29 July and 7 August 2020. Ad26.COV2.S was a replication-incompetent adenovirus type 26 vector that expressed a prefusion-stabilized SARS-CoV-2 spike protein derived from the original Wuhan strain. Findings and caveats that apply to the study as a whole: The study lacked the statistical power to compare responses across vaccine doses or regimens. After vaccination, spike-specific CD8+ and CD4+ T cell responses were reported to show substantial breadth. Vaccine and placebo recipients had comparable non-spike TCR breadth, which fits with the vaccine containing only spike. Higher spike-specific TCR breadth was observed in Ad26.COV2.S recipients than in placebo recipients (P = 0.0014). According to the authors, total T cell responses may have been underestimated by the TCR breadth and depth analyses.

A remark on this clone: Its antigen remains unidentified. The record has no base qualities; no much larger clone is one base away.

The immunoSEQ Assay was used to sequence TCRbeta CDR3 regions. After extraction, genomic DNA underwent amplification by bias-controlled multiplex PCR, followed by high-throughput sequencing. From the authors' description of their analysis: To quantify the absolute abundance of every unique TCRbeta CDR3 region, sequences were collapsed and filtered. Usable DNA was measured by amplifying reference genes present in all nucleated cells, and TCRbeta template counts were normalized to that usable DNA to estimate T cell fraction. Repertoire TCRs were annotated as SARS-CoV-2-specific when V gene, CDR3 amino acid sequence and J gene were exactly matched to a known reactive TCR set. The reference SARS-CoV-2 TCR set was derived from MIRA and filtered for enrichment in COVID-19-positive ImmuneCODE repertoires, a step that removed public or cross-reactive TCRs. Using the MIRA antigens, annotated TCRs were further analysed by specific ORF or by position within an ORF. Breadth was defined as annotated unique rearrangements over total unique productive rearrangements; depth was the summed frequency of those rearrangements. Two-sided Wilcoxon rank-sum tests were applied when comparing TCR breadth between groups. Not all clones reach the TCRdb copy of this immuneACCESS table, which keeps in-frame sequences only. Checked studies attribute under half of the gap to unresolved V genes and leave the rest unexplained. V, J and clone size are those of that table, while D and trimming were read from the DNA. Across this sample there are approximately 450,000 clones, with 80% to 95% seen only once. More than 10% of the sample is in the top ten clones.

V loses 3 bases, J loses 6 bases, and the germline ends lie 18 bases apart. CDR1 and CDR2 are drawn from the germline V gene: SGHAT, FQNNGV. From its cysteine to its phenylalanine, the CDR3 spans 16 amino acids. The read is trimmed to its CDR3 DNA, 48 bases read in frame from base 1. Specimen: peripheral blood, collected in a trial of Ad26.COV2.S vaccine versus placebo. This sequence was found in a person between 18 and 65 years old who received the Ad26.COV2.S COVID-19 vaccine or a placebo. Recombination joined TRBV11-2 with TRBJ2-4; the D gene is possibly TRBD1 or TRBD2, with 5 bases matching each. The base sequence is TGTGCCAGCAGCTTGGGAGTCGGGCGCAGGGTAAACATTCAGTACTTC. This sequence encodes CASSLGVGRRVNIQYF. Reference TRBV11-2 and TRBJ2-4 genes cover what lies past the CDR3, so the full variable domain is EAGVAQSPRYKIIEKRQSVAFWCNPISGHATLYWYQQILGQGPKLLIQFQNNGVVDDSQLPKDRFSAERLKGVDSTLKIQPAKLEDSAVYLCASSLGVGRRVNIQYFGAGTRLSVL.